This T cell receptor beta chain was retrieved from a study of blood T cells in healthy people across ages. For the second PCR, which ran for 7 to 11 cycles, a sample-barcoded 5' primer and a J-beta primer mix were used. TCRdb processed the 5' RACE reads anew with MiXCR; each CDR3 protein has one entry. The repertoire includes 950,000 to 1,200,000 distinct CDR3 sequences, 35% to 45% of them detected once, and about 12% sits in the top ten. CDR1 and CDR2 (germline): SQVTM, ANQGSEA. V trimming: 7 bases; J trimming: 7 bases; junction bases outside the gene matches: 10. The CDR3 has 13 amino acids. In terms of origin and age, donors were healthy Caucasian individuals from Russia aged roughly 6 to 90. Each individual donor underwent a draw of about 9.1 milliliters of peripheral blood.

Sequenced material: blood. The chain employs TRBV29-1 and TRBJ2-1; 7 nucleotides agree with TRBD2. The source of this sequence is a man younger than 35 in good health. The CDR3 here is CSAAPREGNEQFF. The CDR3 region has the DNA TGCAGCGCCGCCCCTAGGGAGGGAAATGAGCAGTTCTTC.